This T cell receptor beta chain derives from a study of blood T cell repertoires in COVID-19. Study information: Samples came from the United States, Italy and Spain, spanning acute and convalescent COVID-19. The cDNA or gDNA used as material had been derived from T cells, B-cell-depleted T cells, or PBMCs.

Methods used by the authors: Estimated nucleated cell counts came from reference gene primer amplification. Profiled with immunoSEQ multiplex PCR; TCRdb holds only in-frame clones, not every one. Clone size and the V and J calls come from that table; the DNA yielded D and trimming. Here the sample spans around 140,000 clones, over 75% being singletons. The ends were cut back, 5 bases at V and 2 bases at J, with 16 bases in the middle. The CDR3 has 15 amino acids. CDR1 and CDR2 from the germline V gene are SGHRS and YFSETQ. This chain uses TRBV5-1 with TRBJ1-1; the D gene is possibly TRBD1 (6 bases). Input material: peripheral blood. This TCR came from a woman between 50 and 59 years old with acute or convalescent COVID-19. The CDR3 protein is CASSSLGHHNTEAFF. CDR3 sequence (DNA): TGCGCCAGCAGTTCCCTGGGACACCATAACACTGAAGCTTTCTTT.